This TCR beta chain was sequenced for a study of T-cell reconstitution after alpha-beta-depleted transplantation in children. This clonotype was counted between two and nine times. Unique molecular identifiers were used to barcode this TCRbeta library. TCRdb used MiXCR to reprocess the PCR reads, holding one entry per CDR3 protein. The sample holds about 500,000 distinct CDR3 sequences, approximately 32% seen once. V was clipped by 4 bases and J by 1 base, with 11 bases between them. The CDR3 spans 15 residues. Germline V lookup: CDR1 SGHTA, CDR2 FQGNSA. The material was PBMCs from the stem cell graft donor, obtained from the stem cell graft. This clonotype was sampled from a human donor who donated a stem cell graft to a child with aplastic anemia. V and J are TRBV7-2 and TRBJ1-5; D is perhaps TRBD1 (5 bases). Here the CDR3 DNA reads TGTGCCAGCAGCTCCAGGGTGGCGAGCAATCAGCCCCAGCATTTT. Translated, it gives CASSSRVASNQPQHF.